This TCR beta chain was identified in a study of T cells in tuberculosis. Overall study results and limits: GMM-specific TCRs were nearer to active tuberculosis alpha repertoires, suggesting expansion. The TCR-beta difference was not significant; alpha differences partly reflected length.

Germline values: CDR1 SGHTA, CDR2 FQGTGA. With 5 bases clipped from V and 7 bases from J, the junction kept 13 bases outside the gene matches. CDR3 length: 16 residues. The method was immunoSEQ multiplex PCR; TCRdb's version includes in-frame clones alone and lacks a portion of them. The data show about 35,000 clones, with over 85% seen just once and about 7.5% held by the top ten. Note on this clone: As yet, its antigen is unknown.

The receptor was derived from a donor between 10 and 35 years old with latent tuberculosis or without tuberculosis infection. V usage is TRBV7-3 and J usage is TRBJ2-1; 8 bases map to TRBD2. The sample taken for sequencing was PBMCs. The CDR3 DNA is TGTGCCAGCAGCCCCCGGCGGGGCGGGGGGCTAAATGAGCAGTTCTTC. Its translation: CASSPRRGGGLNEQFF.